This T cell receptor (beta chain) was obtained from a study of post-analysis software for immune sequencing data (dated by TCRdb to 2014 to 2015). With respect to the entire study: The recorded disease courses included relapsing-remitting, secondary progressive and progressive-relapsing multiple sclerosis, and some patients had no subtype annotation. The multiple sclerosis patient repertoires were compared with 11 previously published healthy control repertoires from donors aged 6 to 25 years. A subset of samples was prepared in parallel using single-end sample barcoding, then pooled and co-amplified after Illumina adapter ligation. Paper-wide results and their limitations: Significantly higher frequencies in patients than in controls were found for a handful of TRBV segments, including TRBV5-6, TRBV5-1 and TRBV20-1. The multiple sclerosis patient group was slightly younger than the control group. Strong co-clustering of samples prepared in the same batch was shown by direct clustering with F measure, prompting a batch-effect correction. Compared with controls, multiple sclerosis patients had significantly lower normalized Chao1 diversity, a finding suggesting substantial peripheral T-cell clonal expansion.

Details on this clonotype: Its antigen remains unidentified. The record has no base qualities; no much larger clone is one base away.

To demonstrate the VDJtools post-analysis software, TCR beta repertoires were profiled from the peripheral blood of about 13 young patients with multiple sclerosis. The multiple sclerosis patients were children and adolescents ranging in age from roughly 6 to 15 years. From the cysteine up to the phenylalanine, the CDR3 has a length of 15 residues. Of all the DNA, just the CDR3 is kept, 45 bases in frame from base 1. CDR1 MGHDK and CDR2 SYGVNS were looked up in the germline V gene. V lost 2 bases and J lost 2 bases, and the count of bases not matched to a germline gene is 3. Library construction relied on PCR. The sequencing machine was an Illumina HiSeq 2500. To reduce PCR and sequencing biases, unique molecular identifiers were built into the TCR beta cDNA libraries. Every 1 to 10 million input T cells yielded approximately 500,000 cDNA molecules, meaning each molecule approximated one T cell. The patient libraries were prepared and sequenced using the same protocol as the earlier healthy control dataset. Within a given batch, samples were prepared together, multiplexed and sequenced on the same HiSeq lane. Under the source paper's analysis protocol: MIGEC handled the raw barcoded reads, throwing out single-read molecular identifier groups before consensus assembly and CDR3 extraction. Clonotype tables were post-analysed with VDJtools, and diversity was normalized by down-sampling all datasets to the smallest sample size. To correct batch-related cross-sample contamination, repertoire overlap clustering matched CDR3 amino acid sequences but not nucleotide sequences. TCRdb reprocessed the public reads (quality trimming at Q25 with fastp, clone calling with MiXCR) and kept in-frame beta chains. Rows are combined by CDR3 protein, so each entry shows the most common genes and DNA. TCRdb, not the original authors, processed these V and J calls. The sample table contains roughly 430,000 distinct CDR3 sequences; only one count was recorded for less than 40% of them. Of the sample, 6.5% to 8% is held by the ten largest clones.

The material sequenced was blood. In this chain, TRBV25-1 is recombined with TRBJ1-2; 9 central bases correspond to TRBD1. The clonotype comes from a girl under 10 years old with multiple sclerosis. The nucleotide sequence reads TGTGCCAGCAGTGAACCTGGGACAGGGAACTATGGCTACACCTTC. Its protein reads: CASSEPGTGNYGYTF.